This T cell receptor (beta chain) was identified during a study of T-cell memory formation after mild COVID-19. The trim removed 0 bases at V and 1 base at J, leaving 5 bases unmatched. Germline V CDR1 and CDR2: MGHRA, YSYEKL. The CDR3 length is 17 residues. Only a few counts were recorded for this clonotype. Antigen specificity is unknown. The study, taken as a whole, reports: The study detected some responding clones in pre-infection memory, suggesting cross-reactive memory joined. Contracting CD4+ clones lay largely in CM and EM, with CD8+ ones residing in EMRA.

Using constant-segment primers, 5'RACE produced TCR alpha and TCR beta cDNA libraries carrying sample barcodes and UMIs. TCRdb reprocessed the 5' RACE reads via MiXCR and lists one record per CDR3 protein. The table includes some 450,000 distinct CDR3 sequences, roughly 18% detected once. The sequenced sample was PBMCs or a T cell subset sorted from them (not recorded which). V is TRBV4-1 and J is TRBJ2-3; 9 bases match TRBD2. This sequence was found in a man between 18 and 29 years old who had mild COVID-19 (a few samples of this study predate the infection). Cell type and time point are not known. CDR3: CASSQDRVAGGTDTQYF. CDR3 coding DNA: TGCGCCAGCAGCCAAGATCGGGTAGCGGGGGGCACAGATACGCAGTATTTT.